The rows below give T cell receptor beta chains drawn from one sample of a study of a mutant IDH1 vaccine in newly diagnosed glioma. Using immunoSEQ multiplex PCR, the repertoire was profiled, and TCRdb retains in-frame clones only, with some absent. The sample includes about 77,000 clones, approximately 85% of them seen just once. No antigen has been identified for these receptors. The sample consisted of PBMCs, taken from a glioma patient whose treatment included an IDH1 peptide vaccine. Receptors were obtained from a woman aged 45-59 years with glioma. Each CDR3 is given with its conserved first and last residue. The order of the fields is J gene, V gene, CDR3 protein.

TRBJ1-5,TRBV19,CASSSRSGSNQPQHF
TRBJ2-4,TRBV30,CASEGLAGGSLAKNIQYF
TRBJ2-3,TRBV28,CASSTLGQGRPDTQYF
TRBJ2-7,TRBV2,CASSDSRSYEQYF
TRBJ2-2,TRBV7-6,CASSLVAGGPNGELFF
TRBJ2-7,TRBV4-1,CASSQEARSSYEQYF
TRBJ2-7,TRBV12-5,CASGAGVGQGYFEQYF
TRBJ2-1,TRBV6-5,CASSFRLVPYNEQFF
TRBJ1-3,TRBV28,CASSSQQGRLGNTIYF
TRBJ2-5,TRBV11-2,CASSGGGFETQYF
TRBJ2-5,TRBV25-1,CASSVQGQALLHF
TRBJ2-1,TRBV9,CASSVRLVDRFSYNEQFF
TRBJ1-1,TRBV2,CASTLGQGNAEAFF
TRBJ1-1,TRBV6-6,CASSYSGVTEAFF
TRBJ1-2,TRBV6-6,CASSAPDRGRYGYTF
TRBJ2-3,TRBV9,CASSVRDSTDTQYF